These 10 T cell receptor beta chains came from one sample sequenced in a study of PD-1 blockade in classical Hodgkin lymphoma. Documented time point: newly diagnosed, previously untreated cHL patient sample. Generated by immunoSEQ multiplex PCR, the TCRdb table keeps only in-frame clones and is missing some. The sample consists of tens of thousands of clones, 94% of them appearing once. The sequencing input was peripheral blood mononuclear cells (PBMCs). All receptors derive from a human donor with classical Hodgkin lymphoma.

This clone showed up just once. The rearrangement uses TRBV27 and TRBJ2-2; 13 bases map to TRBD2. The length of the CDR3 is 16 residues. Trimming cost V 5 bases and J 6 bases; bases outside gene matches: 6. Per germline, CDR1 MNHEY and CDR2 SMNVEV (reference sequence). For the CDR3, the DNA is TGTGCCAGCAGTGAGACTAGCGGGGGGTTTTCCGGGGAGCTGTTTTTT. It encodes CASSETSGGFSGELFF.

Details on this clone: One end of the junction is discordant with germline, which a read error may explain. The chain has TRBV30 and TRBJ1-1; TRBD1 is a possible D gene (5 bases). The CDR3 is made up of 11 amino acids. Germline assignment: CDR1 GTSNPN and CDR2 SVGIG (reference sequence). This chain's CDR3 is CAWSGGGTKGF. CDR3 coding DNA: TGTGCCTGGAGCGGGGGAGGGACTAAGGGTTTT.

V is TRBV5-3 and J is TRBJ2-3, with 10 positions matching TRBD2. TRBV5-3 is labeled an ORF, and its function is uncertain. This CDR3 is built from 19 residues. The V gene end was trimmed by 4 bases and the J gene end by 1 base; junction bases not matched to a gene: 15. This CDR3 is CARSPMWLAGAARTDTQYF. The CDR3 DNA reads TGTGCCAGAAGCCCCATGTGGCTAGCGGGGGCCGCTCGCACAGATACGCAGTATTTT.

This chain joins TRBV7-9 and TRBJ2-1; D remains ambiguous. CDR1 SEHNR and CDR2 FQNEAQ come from the germline V gene (reference sequence). This CDR3 is 14 amino acids long. The V end was cut by 5 bases, the J end by 5 bases, with 13 bases between. This chain's CDR3 is CASSPPDLDNEQFF. DNA of the CDR3: TGTGCCAGCAGCCCTCCGGACCTTGACAATGAGCAGTTCTTC.

The CDR3 reads CASSAEQTGQETQYF. In DNA form, the CDR3 reads TGTGCCAGCAGCGCAGAGCAAACCGGGCAAGAGACCCAGTACTTC. The genes are TRBV9 and TRBJ2-5; the D is unclear. The CDR3 covers 15 residues. Germline V gene sequence: CDR1 SGDLS, CDR2 YYNGEE. V lost 3 bases and J 2 bases, leaving 14 bases between the germline ends.

The chain uses TRBV6-5 and TRBJ2-7, with TRBD2 matching 13 bases. V trimming: 7 bases; J trimming: 1 base; junction bases outside the gene matches: 4. There are 15 residues in the CDR3. Germline-derived CDR1 and CDR2 are MNHEY and SVGAGI. CDR3 sequence (DNA): TGTGCCAGCAAGAAGGGACTAGCGGGATCCTACGAGCAGTACTTC. Its protein product is CASKKGLAGSYEQYF.

The V call is TRBV7-2, the J call TRBJ1-5; a possible D gene is TRBD1 (5 bases). The germline gives CDR1 SGHTA, CDR2 FQGNSA. This CDR3 comprises 15 residues. The germline V and J ends were trimmed by 1 base and 0 bases, with 7 bases remaining between them. CDR3 sequence reads: CASSLVRGSNQPQHF. The CDR3 coding sequence is TGTGCCAGCAGCTTAGTTAGGGGTAGCAATCAGCCCCAGCATTTT.

For this clone: One end of the junction varies from germline; a read error may be responsible. The CDR3 spells CASSLESTSGSTGELFF. CDR3 nucleotides: TGTGCTAGCAGCTTAGAAAGCACTAGCGGGAGTACCGGGGAGCTGTTTTTT. The chain couples TRBV7-7 to TRBJ2-2, with TRBD2 matching 11 bases. Germline V gene sequence: CDR1 SSHAT, CDR2 FNYEAQ (reference sequence). This CDR3 spans 17 amino acids.

The V call is TRBV4-2, the J call TRBJ1-2, with TRBD1 as a possible D gene (6 bases). Germline lookup yields CDR1 LGHNA and CDR2 YNFKEQ. V shed 1 base and J shed 5 bases, with 14 bases lying between them. The CDR3 runs 15 residues. The CDR3: CASSQGQGTHYGYTF. The CDR3 DNA reads TGTGCCAGCAGCCAAGGTCAGGGGACCCATTATGGCTACACCTTC.

The genes are TRBV9 and TRBJ1-3; D is possibly TRBD1 (5 bases). The CDR3 is made up of 15 amino acids. The germline V and J ends were trimmed by 1 base and 0 bases, with 8 bases remaining between them. Germline V gene data show CDR1 as SGDLS and CDR2 as YYNGEE. Here the CDR3 DNA reads TGTGCCAGCAGCGTATCTGGGGGCTCTGGAAACACCATATATTTT. Its protein is CASSVSGGSGNTIYF.